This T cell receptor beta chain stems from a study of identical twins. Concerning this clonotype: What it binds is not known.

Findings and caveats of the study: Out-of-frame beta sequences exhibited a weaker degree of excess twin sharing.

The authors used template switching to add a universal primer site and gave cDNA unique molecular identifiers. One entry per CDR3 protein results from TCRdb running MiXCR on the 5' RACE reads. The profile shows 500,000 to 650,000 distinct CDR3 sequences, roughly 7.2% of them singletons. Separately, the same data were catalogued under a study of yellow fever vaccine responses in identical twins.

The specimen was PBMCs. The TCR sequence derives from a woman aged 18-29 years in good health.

CDR3 nucleotides: TGTGCCAGCAGCTTCCTTGACAGGGAGGGCCAAGAGACCCAGTACTTC. Its protein is CASSFLDREGQETQYF. The gene calls are TRBV7-9 and TRBJ2-5; D might be TRBD1 or TRBD2, each matching 7 bases. The V end lost 3 bases, the J end lost 1 base, and 15 bases lay between the germline ends. Germline lookup yields CDR1 SEHNR and CDR2 FQNEAQ (reference sequence). The CDR3 totals 16 residues.